This T cell receptor (beta chain) was captured in a study of Graves' ophthalmopathy and Graves' hyperthyroidism. Comments on this clonotype: Antigen unknown. An end of the junction does not agree with germline; a read error may underlie this.

Study-level points and caveats: For predicting ophthalmopathy progression, the model had roughly 70% sensitivity and approximately 72% specificity. A model of 13 signatures distinguished ophthalmopathy from stable hyperthyroidism at roughly 87% sensitivity and 81.08% specificity.

Hyperthyroidism patients were newly diagnosed, under 2 months' duration, aged 18 to 65. Among the exclusions were patients with other autoimmune diseases, uncontrolled infections, pregnancy or lactation. From germline, CDR1 is WSHSY and CDR2 SAAADI. This CDR3 has 17 amino acids. RNA transcripts were the template, and TCR beta CDR3 regions were amplified from them. The library came from an HTBI-primed first-round RT-PCR and a second-round multiplex PCR. Using its own MiXCR run on the multiplex PCR reads, TCRdb lists one record per CDR3 protein. Here the sample spans about 1.1 million distinct CDR3 sequences, about two fifths being singletons.

The sample consisted of peripheral blood or thyroid tissue (not recorded which). The chain joins TRBV10-2 to TRBJ2-7, with 10 bases matching TRBD1. The clonotype comes from an adult man with Graves' hyperthyroidism. CDR3 nucleotides: TGTGCCAGCAGTACTGCCAACTCGGGACAGGGGCCACACGAGCAGTACTTC. Protein sequence: CASSTANSGQGPHEQYF.